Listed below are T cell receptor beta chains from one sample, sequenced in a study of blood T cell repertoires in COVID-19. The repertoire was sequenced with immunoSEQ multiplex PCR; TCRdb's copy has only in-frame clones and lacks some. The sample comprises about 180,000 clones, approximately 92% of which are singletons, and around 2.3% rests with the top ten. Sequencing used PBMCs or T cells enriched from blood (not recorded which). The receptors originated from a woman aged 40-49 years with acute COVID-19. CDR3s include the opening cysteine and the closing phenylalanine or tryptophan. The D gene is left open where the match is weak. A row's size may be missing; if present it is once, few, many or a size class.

CDR3aa: CASSFGQGPPSTF
CDR3nt: TGTGCCAGCAGTTTCGGACAGGGGCCTCCATCCACCTTC
abundance: NA
v_gene: TRBV12-3/TRBV12-4
j_gene: TRBJ1-2
d_gene: TRBD1

CDR3aa: CSVARQGATEAFF
CDR3nt: TGCAGCGTTGCCCGACAGGGAGCTACTGAAGCTTTCTTT
abundance: NA
v_gene: TRBV29-1
j_gene: TRBJ1-1
d_gene: TRBD1

CDR3aa: CASSPPNRASSTDTQYF
CDR3nt: TGTGCCAGCTCACCACCAAACAGGGCTTCTAGCACAGATACGCAGTATTTT
abundance: NA
v_gene: TRBV18
j_gene: TRBJ2-3
d_gene: NA

CDR3aa: CASRATISTEAFF
CDR3nt: TGTGCCAGCAGGGCCACTATCAGCACTGAAGCTTTCTTT
abundance: NA
v_gene: TRBV6-4
j_gene: TRBJ1-1
d_gene: NA

CDR3aa: CASSYSLQNSGNTIYF
CDR3nt: TGTGCCAGCAGTTACTCCCTTCAGAACTCTGGAAACACCATATATTTT
abundance: NA
v_gene: TRBV6-5
j_gene: TRBJ1-3
d_gene: NA

CDR3aa: CASSLEYEQFF
CDR3nt: TGTGCCAGCAGCCTCGAGTATGAGCAGTTCTTC
abundance: NA
v_gene: TRBV5-8
j_gene: TRBJ2-1
d_gene: NA

CDR3aa: CASSSTWTSRPPNTEAFF
CDR3nt: TGTGCCAGCAGTTCCACCTGGACATCCCGTCCCCCGAACACTGAAGCTTTCTTT
abundance: NA
v_gene: TRBV27
j_gene: TRBJ1-1
d_gene: NA

CDR3aa: CASSFGARNEQFF
CDR3nt: TGTGCCAGCAGCTTTGGGGCTCGGAATGAGCAGTTCTTC
abundance: NA
v_gene: TRBV7-2
j_gene: TRBJ2-1
d_gene: NA

CDR3aa: CASSLGLAGAVNTGELFF
CDR3nt: TGTGCCAGCAGCTTAGGGCTAGCGGGGGCCGTGAACACCGGGGAGCTGTTTTTT
abundance: NA
v_gene: TRBV7-2
j_gene: TRBJ2-2
d_gene: TRBD2

CDR3aa: CASSLVAGGGDTQYF
CDR3nt: TGTGCCAGCAGCTTAGTAGCGGGGGGTGGAGATACGCAGTATTTT
abundance: once
v_gene: TRBV7-2
j_gene: TRBJ2-3
d_gene: TRBD2

CDR3aa: CATSDSSLAGELFF
CDR3nt: TGTGCCACCAGTGACTCCTCACTAGCCGGGGAGCTGTTTTTT
abundance: NA
v_gene: TRBV24-1
j_gene: TRBJ2-2
d_gene: NA

CDR3aa: CATSDLQGPNTGELFF
CDR3nt: TGTGCCACCAGTGATTTGCAGGGCCCGAACACCGGGGAGCTGTTTTTT
abundance: NA
v_gene: TRBV24-1
j_gene: TRBJ2-2
d_gene: NA

CDR3aa: CASSYGIAGGTNANTGELFF
CDR3nt: TGTGCCAGCAGTTACGGGATAGCGGGAGGAACTAACGCGAACACCGGGGAGCTGTTTTTT
abundance: few
v_gene: TRBV6-2/TRBV6-3
j_gene: TRBJ2-2
d_gene: TRBD2

CDR3aa: CASMGTGGTEAFF
CDR3nt: TGTGCCAGCATGGGGACAGGGGGCACTGAAGCTTTCTTT
abundance: NA
v_gene: TRBV2
j_gene: TRBJ1-1
d_gene: TRBD1

CDR3aa: CASSLGPSSNQPQHF
CDR3nt: TGTGCCAGCAGCTTAGGGCCCAGTAGCAATCAGCCCCAGCATTTT
abundance: NA
v_gene: TRBV11-2
j_gene: TRBJ1-5
d_gene: NA

CDR3aa: CASHTYEQYF
CDR3nt: TGTGCCAGCCACACCTACGAGCAGTACTTC
abundance: NA
v_gene: TRBV21-1
j_gene: TRBJ2-7
d_gene: NA

CDR3aa: CASSQDWGQGFSGANVLTF
CDR3nt: TGTGCCAGCAGCCAAGATTGGGGACAGGGATTCTCTGGGGCCAACGTCCTGACTTTC
abundance: once
v_gene: TRBV3-1/TRBV3-2
j_gene: TRBJ2-6
d_gene: TRBD1

CDR3aa: CASSIDVRTGAFTNTGELFF
CDR3nt: TGTGCCAGTAGTATAGATGTCAGGACAGGGGCGTTCACGAACACCGGGGAGCTGTTTTTT
abundance: NA
v_gene: TRBV19
j_gene: TRBJ2-2
d_gene: TRBD1

CDR3aa: CASSKGLGDRVHNEKLFF
CDR3nt: TGTGCCAGCAGCAAGGGGTTGGGGGACAGGGTCCATAATGAAAAACTGTTTTTT
abundance: NA
v_gene: TRBV21-1
j_gene: TRBJ1-4
d_gene: NA

CDR3aa: CASSWQKGANQPQHF
CDR3nt: TGTGCCAGTAGTTGGCAGAAGGGGGCCAATCAGCCCCAGCATTTT
abundance: NA
v_gene: TRBV19
j_gene: TRBJ1-5
d_gene: TRBD1

CDR3aa: CASKGLDSYNEQFF
CDR3nt: TGTGCCAGCAAAGGACTAGACTCCTACAATGAGCAGTTCTTC
abundance: NA
v_gene: TRBV27
j_gene: TRBJ2-1
d_gene: TRBD2

CDR3aa: CASSQDASGSGEQFF
CDR3nt: TGTGCCAGCAGCCAAGATGCTAGCGGGAGTGGGGAGCAGTTCTTC
abundance: NA
v_gene: TRBV3-1/TRBV3-2
j_gene: TRBJ2-1
d_gene: TRBD2

CDR3aa: CASSPGTSGIGEQFF
CDR3nt: TGTGCCAGCAGCCCCGGGACTAGCGGGATAGGTGAGCAGTTCTTC
abundance: NA
v_gene: TRBV3-1/TRBV3-2
j_gene: TRBJ2-1
d_gene: TRBD2

CDR3aa: CAISDPNTGSAYEQYF
CDR3nt: TGTGCCATCAGTGACCCTAATACAGGGTCGGCCTACGAGCAGTACTTC
abundance: NA
v_gene: TRBV10-3
j_gene: TRBJ2-7
d_gene: NA

CDR3aa: CASSPGTGVLGYTF
CDR3nt: TGTGCCAGCAGTCCCGGGACAGGGGTCCTTGGCTACACCTTC
abundance: NA
v_gene: TRBV27
j_gene: TRBJ1-2
d_gene: TRBD1

CDR3aa: CASSSAGLEAFF
CDR3nt: TGTGCCAGCAGCTCGGCAGGGCTGGAAGCTTTCTTT
abundance: NA
v_gene: TRBV7-9
j_gene: TRBJ1-1
d_gene: NA

CDR3aa: CATETGGYGNTEAFF
CDR3nt: TGTGCCACCGAAACAGGGGGCTATGGGAACACTGAAGCTTTCTTT
abundance: NA
v_gene: TRBV6-5
j_gene: TRBJ1-1
d_gene: TRBD1

CDR3aa: CASSLSWQRYNEQFF
CDR3nt: TGTGCCAGCAGTTTGTCGTGGCAGAGGTACAATGAGCAGTTCTTC
abundance: NA
v_gene: TRBV28
j_gene: TRBJ2-1
d_gene: NA

CDR3aa: CSVGSSSYEQYF
CDR3nt: TGCAGCGTTGGGTCCAGTTCCTACGAGCAGTACTTC
abundance: NA
v_gene: TRBV29-1
j_gene: TRBJ2-7
d_gene: NA

CDR3aa: CASSVLGGGNTEAFF
CDR3nt: TGTGCCAGCAGTGTCCTCGGGGGGGGGAACACTGAAGCTTTCTTT
abundance: NA
v_gene: TRBV25-1
j_gene: TRBJ1-1
d_gene: NA

CDR3aa: CASSRDRRRELFF
CDR3nt: TGTGCCAGTAGCCGGGACAGGCGCCGGGAGCTGTTTTTT
abundance: NA
v_gene: TRBV19
j_gene: TRBJ2-2
d_gene: TRBD1